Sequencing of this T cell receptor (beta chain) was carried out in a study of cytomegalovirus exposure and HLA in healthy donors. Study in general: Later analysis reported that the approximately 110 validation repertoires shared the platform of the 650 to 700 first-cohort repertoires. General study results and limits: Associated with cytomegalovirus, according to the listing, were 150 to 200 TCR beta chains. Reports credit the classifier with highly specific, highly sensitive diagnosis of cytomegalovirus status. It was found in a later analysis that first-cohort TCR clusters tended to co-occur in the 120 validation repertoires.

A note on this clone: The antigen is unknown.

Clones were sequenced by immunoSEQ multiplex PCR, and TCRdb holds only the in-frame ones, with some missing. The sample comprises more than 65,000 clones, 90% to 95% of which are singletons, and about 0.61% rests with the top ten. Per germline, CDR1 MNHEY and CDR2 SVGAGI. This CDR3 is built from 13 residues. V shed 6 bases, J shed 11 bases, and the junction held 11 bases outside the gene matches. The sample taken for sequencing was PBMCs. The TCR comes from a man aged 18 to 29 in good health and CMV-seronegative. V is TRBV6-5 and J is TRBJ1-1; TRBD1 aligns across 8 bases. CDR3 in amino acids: CASRDRVLSGAFF. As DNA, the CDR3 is TGTGCCAGCAGGGACAGGGTCCTAAGTGGGGCTTTCTTT.